Listed below are T cell receptor beta chains from one sample, sequenced in a study of control samples from healthy donors and cancer patients. Sequenced by immunoSEQ multiplex PCR; TCRdb stores in-frame clones only, minus some. The repertoire holds some 140,000 clones, with approximately 96% as singletons. Specimen: blood. The receptor set was obtained from a man aged 35-49 years in good health. Both conserved end residues are part of each CDR3. The D gene is left open where the match is weak. The size of a clone is reported for some rows only, either as once, few or many, or as a class for expanded clones.

V,D,J,size,CDR3,DNA
TRBV4-2,TRBD1,TRBJ1-2,.,CASSPIWDSGSNYGYTF,TGTGCCAGCAGCCCTATATGGGACAGTGGTTCTAACTATGGCTACACCTTC
TRBV7-9,TRBD1,TRBJ1-1,.,CASSIDRVTTEAFF,TGTGCCAGCAGCATTGACAGGGTCACCACTGAAGCTTTCTTT
TRBV5-1,.,TRBJ2-2,.,CASSSLQRSNTGELFF,TGCGCCAGCAGCTCCCTACAGAGATCGAACACCGGGGAGCTGTTTTTT
TRBV28,.,TRBJ1-2,once,CASRQMTSNYGYTF,TGTGCCAGCAGACAGATGACAAGTAACTATGGCTACACCTTC
TRBV12-3/TRBV12-4,.,TRBJ1-1,.,CASSPGNTEAFF,TGTGCCAGCAGTCCAGGGAACACTGAAGCTTTCTTT
TRBV5-1,TRBD1,TRBJ1-1,.,CATSDGTGGTEAFF,TGCGCCACCTCCGACGGGACAGGGGGAACTGAAGCTTTCTTT
TRBV6-6,.,TRBJ1-1,.,CASSYTSGTEAFF,TGTGCCAGCAGTTACACCTCCGGCACTGAAGCTTTCTTT
TRBV4-3,.,TRBJ1-6,.,CASSQGRAGDSPLHF,TGCGCCAGCAGCCAAGGCAGGGCGGGGGATTCACCCCTCCACTTT
TRBV5-5,TRBD1,TRBJ2-1,.,CASSRQGANEQFF,TGTGCCAGCAGCAGACAGGGGGCGAATGAGCAGTTCTTC
TRBV4-1,.,TRBJ1-4,.,CASSQVRARMTNEKLFF,TGCGCCAGCAGCCAAGTTCGGGCCAGGATGACTAATGAAAAACTGTTTTTT
TRBV28,TRBD1,TRBJ1-1,.,CASSFPPNRGADTEAFF,TGTGCCAGCAGTTTCCCACCCAACAGGGGCGCGGACACTGAAGCTTTCTTT
TRBV19,TRBD1,TRBJ2-7,.,CASSIRGQGYEQYF,TGTGCCAGTAGTATAAGGGGACAGGGCTACGAGCAGTACTTC
TRBV5-6,.,TRBJ1-2,.,CASSSQAGTDYGYTF,TGTGCCAGCAGCTCACAAGCCGGGACTGATTATGGCTACACCTTC
TRBV27,.,TRBJ1-1,.,CASSLNSNTEAFF,TGTGCCAGCAGTTTAAACTCGAACACTGAAGCTTTCTTT
TRBV11-2,.,TRBJ1-1,.,CASSLEPYRGAEAFF,TGTGCCAGCAGCTTAGAGCCTTATAGAGGGGCTGAAGCTTTCTTT
TRBV7-3,TRBD2,TRBJ2-2,.,CASRLTSQNTGELFF,TGTGCCAGCAGACTGACTAGCCAAAACACCGGGGAGCTGTTTTTT
TRBV11-2,.,TRBJ2-7,.,CASSLSAAGGSYEQYF,TGTGCCAGCAGCTTATCCGCTGCTGGGGGCTCTTACGAGCAGTACTTC
TRBV7-9,TRBD1,TRBJ1-3,.,CASSSGGPGNTIYF,TGTGCCAGCAGCTCAGGGGGCCCTGGAAACACCATATATTTT
TRBV11-2,TRBD2,TRBJ2-3,.,CASSLDAQRGATDTQYF,TGTGCCAGCAGCTTAGATGCCCAGCGGGGGGCCACAGATACGCAGTATTTT
TRBV7-2,.,TRBJ1-5,.,CASSLGVRQPQHF,TGTGCCAGCAGCCTAGGGGTTAGACAGCCCCAGCATTTT
TRBV9,.,TRBJ1-1,.,CASSVGPRGTEAFF,TGTGCCAGCAGCGTAGGACCTAGGGGCACTGAAGCTTTCTTT
TRBV9,TRBD2,TRBJ2-7,.,CASSPLSSGGTYEQYF,TGTGCCAGCAGCCCCCTGAGTTCGGGGGGTACCTACGAGCAGTACTTC
TRBV6-5,.,TRBJ1-1,.,CASSYRPENTEAFF,TGTGCCAGCAGTTACAGGCCGGAGAACACTGAAGCTTTCTTT
TRBV12-3/TRBV12-4,.,TRBJ1-1,.,CANQFANTEAFF,TGTGCCAACCAGTTTGCCAACACTGAAGCTTTCTTT
TRBV6-5,.,TRBJ1-4,.,CASSYLPGVAEKLFF,TGTGCCAGCAGTTACCTCCCCGGGGTCGCTGAAAAACTGTTTTTT
TRBV7-8,.,TRBJ1-3,.,CASSLSQTGFSGNTIYF,TGTGCCAGCAGCTTATCCCAGACAGGTTTCTCTGGAAACACCATATATTTT
TRBV5-1,.,TRBJ2-3,.,CASRLQQGQGDTQYF,TGCGCCAGCAGGCTTCAACAGGGCCAAGGAGATACGCAGTATTTT
TRBV13,.,TRBJ2-6,.,CASSRGGSGANVLTF,TGTGCCAGCAGCCGGGGAGGCTCTGGGGCCAACGTCCTGACTTTC
TRBV19,.,TRBJ2-2,.,CASRGTYNTGELFF,TGTGCCAGTCGCGGGACATACAACACCGGGGAGCTGTTTTTT
TRBV6-5,.,TRBJ2-7,.,CASSYGDSYYYEQYF,TGTGCCAGCAGTTACGGCGACAGCTACTACTACGAGCAGTACTTC
TRBV6-5,.,TRBJ2-7,once,CASSPLRAGFDEQYF,TGTGCCAGCAGTCCCCTGCGGGCAGGCTTCGACGAGCAGTACTTC
TRBV21-1,.,TRBJ1-5,few,CASITGVQPQHF,TGTGCCAGCATCACAGGGGTTCAGCCCCAGCATTTT
TRBV7-6,.,TRBJ2-2,once,CASSRRSPGGELFF,TGTGCCAGCAGCCGCCGCTCCCCGGGCGGGGAGCTGTTTTTT
TRBV19,TRBD1,TRBJ1-3,.,CASSPRSGTDSGNTIYF,TGTGCCAGTAGTCCCCGGTCCGGGACAGACTCTGGAAACACCATATATTTT
TRBV7-9,.,TRBJ2-2,.,CASSLHTGELFF,TGTGCCAGCAGCTTACACACCGGGGAGCTGTTTTTT
TRBV19,.,TRBJ1-6,.,CASSIGWQRNSPLHF,TGTGCCAGTAGTATCGGGTGGCAGCGTAATTCACCCCTCCACTTT
TRBV7-2,.,TRBJ1-1,.,CASSWTVNTEAFF,TGTGCCAGCAGTTGGACGGTGAACACTGAAGCTTTCTTT
TRBV7-9,TRBD2,TRBJ2-3,.,CASSPLAGMGTQYF,TGTGCCAGCAGCCCGTTAGCGGGGATGGGTACGCAGTATTTT
TRBV5-5,.,TRBJ1-4,.,CASSWGLLENEKLFF,TGTGCCAGCAGCTGGGGGTTGTTGGAGAATGAAAAACTGTTTTTT
TRBV4-1,.,TRBJ2-1,.,CASSQGFGLYNEQFF,TGCGCCAGCAGCCAGGGATTCGGCCTCTACAATGAGCAGTTCTTC
TRBV4-3,.,TRBJ1-1,.,CASSQSLNTEAFF,TGCGCCAGCAGCCAATCCCTGAACACTGAAGCTTTCTTT